This record looks at one TCR beta chain sequence and its context. The antigen is not known. CDR3 size: 13 residues. Trimming cost V 6 bases and J 2 bases, with 9 bases left between them. Germline CDR1 ENHRY, CDR2 SYGVKD. These data come from a study of T-cell reconstitution after alpha-beta-depleted transplantation in children. Study findings and constraints: From newly produced T cells came most of the T-cell counts and diversity one year after transplant.

Preparation of the TCRbeta library used unique molecular identifiers. Via MiXCR, TCRdb re-called the PCR reads, giving one row per CDR3 protein. The sample contains about 150,000 distinct CDR3 sequences, around 9% of which appear only once. The V call is TRBV10-3, the J call TRBJ2-3, with a weak D call TRBD2 (5 bases). Sequencing was performed on PBMCs, mostly from graft donor cells, taken 180 days after TCRalphabeta/CD19-depleted stem cell transplant. The TCR originated in a female patient younger than 10 who had a stem cell transplant for congenital amegakaryocytic thrombocytopenia, so the T cells may come from the graft donor. CDR3 sequence: CAISLLVTDTQYF. The CDR3 nucleotides read TGTGCCATCAGCCTACTAGTCACAGATACGCAGTATTTT.